This passage covers 3 T cell receptor beta chains from one sample sequenced in a study of T cell repertoires in cytomegalovirus infection. Each CDR3 protein gets one entry after TCRdb re-called the reads with MiXCR. The sample lists 310,000 or so distinct CDR3 sequences, about 25% seen once, with 14% in the top ten. The sample was PBMCs. All receptors come from a human donor in good health (CMV status not recorded). Some clones in this sample may be carry-over from other donors' samples.

The chain is built from TRBV11-2 and TRBJ2-4, with 9 bases identical to TRBD1. Germline CDR1 SGHAT, CDR2 FQNNGV. V shed 7 bases and J 8 bases; nucleotides not matched to a gene: 9. The CDR3 consists of 14 residues. CDR3 in DNA: TGTGCCAGCAAACGGGACAGGGTTTTCGACATTCAGTACTTC. It encodes CASKRDRVFDIQYF.

The chain's CDR3 is CASSQRRIEQFF. Here the CDR3 DNA reads TGTGCCAGCAGCCAAAGGCGAATTGAGCAGTTCTTC. The J gene is TRBJ2-1, the V gene TRBV3-1; no definite D call. The germline V and J ends were trimmed by 2 bases and 9 bases, with 8 bases remaining between them. The CDR3 loop spans 12 amino acids. Germline V gene data show CDR1 as LGHDT and CDR2 as YNNKEL (reference sequence).

This sequence joins TRBV29-1 and TRBJ1-1; tentatively, D is TRBD1 (5 bases). Germline loops: CDR1 SQVTM, CDR2 ANQGSEA. V was shortened by 4 bases and J by 2 bases, with 11 bases between the two germline ends. This CDR3 spans 13 amino acids. CDR3 sequence (DNA): TGCAGCGTTGGTTTCAGGGTTAACACTGAAGCTTTCTTT. It translates to CSVGFRVNTEAFF.